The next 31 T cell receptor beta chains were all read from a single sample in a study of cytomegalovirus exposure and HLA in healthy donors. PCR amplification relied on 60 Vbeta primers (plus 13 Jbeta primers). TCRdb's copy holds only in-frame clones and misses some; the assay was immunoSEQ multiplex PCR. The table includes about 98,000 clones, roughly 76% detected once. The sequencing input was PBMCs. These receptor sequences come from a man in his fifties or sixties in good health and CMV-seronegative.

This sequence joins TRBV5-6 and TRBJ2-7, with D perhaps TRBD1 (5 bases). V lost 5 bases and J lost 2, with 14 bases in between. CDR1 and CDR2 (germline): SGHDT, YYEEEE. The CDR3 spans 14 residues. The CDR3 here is CASRPDKVAYEQYF. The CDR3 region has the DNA TGTGCCAGCAGACCGGACAAGGTGGCCTACGAGCAGTACTTC. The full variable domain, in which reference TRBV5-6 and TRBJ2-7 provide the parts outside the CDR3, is DAGVTQSPTHLIKTRGQQVTLRCSPKSGHDTVSWYQQALGQGPQFIFQYYEEEERQRGNFPDRFSGHQFPNYSSELNVNALLLGDSALYLCASRPDKVAYEQYFGPGTRLTVT.

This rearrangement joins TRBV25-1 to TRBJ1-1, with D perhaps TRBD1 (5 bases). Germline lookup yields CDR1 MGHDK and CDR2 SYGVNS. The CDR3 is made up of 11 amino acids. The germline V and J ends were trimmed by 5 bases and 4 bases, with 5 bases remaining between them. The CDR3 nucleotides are TGTGCCAGCAGTCAGGGCACTGAAGCTTTCTTT. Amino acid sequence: CASSQGTEAFF.

The CDR3 protein is CASSLSSGINQPQHF. The CDR3 DNA reads TGTGCCAGCAGCTTATCCTCAGGGATAAATCAGCCCCAGCATTTT. This chain joins TRBV12-1 and TRBJ1-5; the table's D call, TRBD1, has no DNA check behind it. TRBV12-1 is given as a pseudogene. This CDR3 comprises 15 residues.

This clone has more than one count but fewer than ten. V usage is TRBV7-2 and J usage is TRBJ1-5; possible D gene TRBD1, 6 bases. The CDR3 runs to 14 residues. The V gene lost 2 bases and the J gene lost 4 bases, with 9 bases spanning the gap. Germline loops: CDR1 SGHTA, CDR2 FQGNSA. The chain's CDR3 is CASSLNRENQPQHF. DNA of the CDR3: TGTGCCAGCAGCTTAAACAGGGAAAATCAGCCCCAGCATTTT.

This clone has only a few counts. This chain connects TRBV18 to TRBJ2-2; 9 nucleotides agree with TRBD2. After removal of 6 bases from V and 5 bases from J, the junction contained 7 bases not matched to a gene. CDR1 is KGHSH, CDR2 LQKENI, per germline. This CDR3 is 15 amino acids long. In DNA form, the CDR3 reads TGTGCCAGCTCGCAAGGTAGCGGGAGAACCGGGGAGCTGTTTTTT. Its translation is CASSQGSGRTGELFF.

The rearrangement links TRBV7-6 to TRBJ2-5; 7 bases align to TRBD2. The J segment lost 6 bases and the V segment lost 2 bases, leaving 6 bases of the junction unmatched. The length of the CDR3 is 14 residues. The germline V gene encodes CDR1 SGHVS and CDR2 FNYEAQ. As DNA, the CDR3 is TGTGCCAGCAGCTTACGGGAGGCGGGGAAGACCCAGTACTTC. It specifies CASSLREAGKTQYF.

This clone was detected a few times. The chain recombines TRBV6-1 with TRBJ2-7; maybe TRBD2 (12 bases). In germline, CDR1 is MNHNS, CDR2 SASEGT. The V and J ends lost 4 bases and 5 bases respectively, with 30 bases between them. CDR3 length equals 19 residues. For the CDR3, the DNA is TGTGCCAGCAGTGGGACAGGGGGCGCTAGCGGGAGGGCTCTAAACGAGCAGTACTTC. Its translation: CASSGTGGASGRALNEQYF.

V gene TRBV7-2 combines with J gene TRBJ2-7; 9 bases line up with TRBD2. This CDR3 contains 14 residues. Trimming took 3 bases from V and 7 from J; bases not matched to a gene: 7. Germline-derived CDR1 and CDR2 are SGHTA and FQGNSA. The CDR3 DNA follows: TGTGCCAGCAGCTTGGGGGACAGCGGGAGGGAGCAGTACTTC. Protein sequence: CASSLGDSGREQYF.

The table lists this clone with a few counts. The CDR3 is CASSYEVRLEQYF. The CDR3 coding sequence is TGTGCCAGCAGTTACGAGGTCCGCCTTGAGCAGTACTTC. V gene TRBV6-6 combines with J gene TRBJ2-7; D is undetermined. The CDR3 length is 13 residues. The V end was cut by 2 bases, the J end by 7 bases, with 12 bases between. CDR1 MNHNY and CDR2 SVGAGI come from the germline V gene (reference sequence).

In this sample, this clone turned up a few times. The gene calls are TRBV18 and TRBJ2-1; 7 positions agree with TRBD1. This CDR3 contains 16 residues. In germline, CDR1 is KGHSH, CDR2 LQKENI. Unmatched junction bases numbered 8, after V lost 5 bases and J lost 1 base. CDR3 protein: CASSTTGANSYNEQFF. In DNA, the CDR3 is TGTGCCAGCTCAACTACAGGGGCCAATTCCTACAATGAGCAGTTCTTC.

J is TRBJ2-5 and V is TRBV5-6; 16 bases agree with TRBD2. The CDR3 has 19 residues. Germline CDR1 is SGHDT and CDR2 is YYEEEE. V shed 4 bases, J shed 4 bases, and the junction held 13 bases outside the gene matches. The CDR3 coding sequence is TGTGCCAGCAGCGGGGGACTAGCGGGAGGGCCGATGGGTGTAGAGACCCAGTACTTC. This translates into CASSGGLAGGPMGVETQYF.

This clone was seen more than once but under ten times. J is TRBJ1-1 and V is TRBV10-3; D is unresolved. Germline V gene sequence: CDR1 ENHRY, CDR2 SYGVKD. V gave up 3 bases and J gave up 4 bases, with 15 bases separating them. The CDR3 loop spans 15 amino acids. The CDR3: CAISDSRGIGTEAFF. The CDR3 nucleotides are TGTGCCATCAGTGATTCCCGGGGAATCGGCACTGAAGCTTTCTTT.

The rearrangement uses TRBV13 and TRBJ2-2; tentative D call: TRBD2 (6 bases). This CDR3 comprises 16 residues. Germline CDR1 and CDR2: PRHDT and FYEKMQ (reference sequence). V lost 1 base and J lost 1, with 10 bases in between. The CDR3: CASSLESEGNTGELFF. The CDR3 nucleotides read TGTGCCAGCAGCTTAGAGTCGGAGGGGAACACCGGGGAGCTGTTTTTT. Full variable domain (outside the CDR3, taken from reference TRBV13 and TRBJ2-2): AAGVIQSPRHLIKEKRETATLKCYPIPRHDTVYWYQQGPGQDPQFLISFYEKMQSDKGSIPDRFSAQQFSDYHSELNMSSLELGDSALYFCASSLESEGNTGELFFGEGSRLTVL.

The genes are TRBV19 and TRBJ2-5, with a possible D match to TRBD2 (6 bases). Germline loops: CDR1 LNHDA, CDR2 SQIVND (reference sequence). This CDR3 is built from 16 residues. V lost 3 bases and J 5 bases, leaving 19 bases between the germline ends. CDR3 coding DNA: TGTGCCAGTAGTATCGCTACCGGGACTGGGATTGAGACCCAGTACTTC. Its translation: CASSIATGTGIETQYF.

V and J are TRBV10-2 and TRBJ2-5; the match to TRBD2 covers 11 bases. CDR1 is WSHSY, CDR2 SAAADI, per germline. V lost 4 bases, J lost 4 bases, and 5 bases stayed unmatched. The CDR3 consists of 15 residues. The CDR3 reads CASSVTSGGRETQYF. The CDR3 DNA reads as TGCGCCAGCAGTGTTACTAGCGGGGGACGAGAGACCCAGTACTTC.

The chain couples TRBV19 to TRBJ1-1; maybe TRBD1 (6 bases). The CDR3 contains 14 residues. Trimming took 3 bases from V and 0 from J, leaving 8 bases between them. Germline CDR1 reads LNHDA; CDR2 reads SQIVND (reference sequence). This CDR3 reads CASSMGTLNTEAFF. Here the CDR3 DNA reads TGTGCCAGTAGTATGGGGACACTGAACACTGAAGCTTTCTTT.

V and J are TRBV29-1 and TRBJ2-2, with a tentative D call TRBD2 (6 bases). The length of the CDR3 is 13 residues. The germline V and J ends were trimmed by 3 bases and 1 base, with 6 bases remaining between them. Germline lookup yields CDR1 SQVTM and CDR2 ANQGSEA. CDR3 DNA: TGCAGCGTTGAGGGACTGAACACCGGGGAGCTGTTTTTT. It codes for CSVEGLNTGELFF.

The CDR3 loop is CARGTGGETQYF. DNA of the CDR3: TGTGCCAGGGGGACAGGGGGAGAGACCCAGTACTTC. The chain joins TRBV2 to TRBJ2-5; 11 positions agree with TRBD1. This CDR3 is 12 amino acids long. The V segment lost 9 bases and the J segment 4 bases; nucleotides outside the gene matches: 1. Per the germline V gene, CDR1 is SNHLY and CDR2 is FYNNEI.

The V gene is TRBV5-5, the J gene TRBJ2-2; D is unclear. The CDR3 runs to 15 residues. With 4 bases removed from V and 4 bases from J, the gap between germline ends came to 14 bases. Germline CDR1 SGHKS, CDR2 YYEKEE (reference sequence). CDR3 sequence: CASSIRPALTGELFF. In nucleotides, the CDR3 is TGTGCCAGCAGCATCCGTCCAGCGCTCACCGGGGAGCTGTTTTTT.

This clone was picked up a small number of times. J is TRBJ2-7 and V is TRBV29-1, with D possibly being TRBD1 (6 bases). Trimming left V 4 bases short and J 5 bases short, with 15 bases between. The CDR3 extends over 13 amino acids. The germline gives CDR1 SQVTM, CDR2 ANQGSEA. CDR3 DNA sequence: TGCAGCGTTGTAAACAGGGAATTCAACGAGCAGTACTTC. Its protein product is CSVVNREFNEQYF.

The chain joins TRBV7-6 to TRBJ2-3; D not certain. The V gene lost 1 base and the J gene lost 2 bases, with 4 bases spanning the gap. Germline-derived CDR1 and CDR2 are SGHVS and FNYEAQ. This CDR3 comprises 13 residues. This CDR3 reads CASSLDFTDTQYF. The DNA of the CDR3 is TGTGCCAGCAGCTTAGACTTCACAGATACGCAGTATTTT.

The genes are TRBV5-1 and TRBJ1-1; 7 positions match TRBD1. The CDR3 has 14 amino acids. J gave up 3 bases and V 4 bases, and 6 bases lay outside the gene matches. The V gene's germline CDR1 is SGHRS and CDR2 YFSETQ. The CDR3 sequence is CASSPGDRHTEAFF. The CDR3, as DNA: TGCGCCAGCAGCCCGGGGGACAGACACACTGAAGCTTTCTTT.

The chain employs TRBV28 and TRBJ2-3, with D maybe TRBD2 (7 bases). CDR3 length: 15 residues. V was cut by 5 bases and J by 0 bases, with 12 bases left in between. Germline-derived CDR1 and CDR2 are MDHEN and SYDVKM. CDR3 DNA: TGTGCCAGCAGTCCTGGGGGGGCGAGCACAGATACGCAGTATTTT. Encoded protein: CASSPGGASTDTQYF.

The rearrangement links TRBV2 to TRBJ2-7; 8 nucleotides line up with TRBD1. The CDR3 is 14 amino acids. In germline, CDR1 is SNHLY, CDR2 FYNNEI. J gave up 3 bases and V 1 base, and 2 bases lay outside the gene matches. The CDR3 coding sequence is TGTGCCAGCAGTGAAGAGACAGGGGTCTACGAGCAGTACTTC. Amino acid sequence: CASSEETGVYEQYF. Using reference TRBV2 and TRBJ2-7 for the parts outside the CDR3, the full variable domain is EPEVTQTPSHQVTQMGQEVILRCVPISNHLYFYWYRQILGQKVEFLVSFYNNEISEKSEIFDDQFSVERPDGSNFTLKIRSTKLEDSAMYFCASSEETGVYEQYFGPGTRLTVT.

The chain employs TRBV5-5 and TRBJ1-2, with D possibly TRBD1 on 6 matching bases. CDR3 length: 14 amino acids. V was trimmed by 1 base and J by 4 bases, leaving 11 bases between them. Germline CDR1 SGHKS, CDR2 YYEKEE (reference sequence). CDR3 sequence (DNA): TGTGCCAGCAGCTTGCCAGGGGCTACCTATGGCTACACCTTC. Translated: CASSLPGATYGYTF.

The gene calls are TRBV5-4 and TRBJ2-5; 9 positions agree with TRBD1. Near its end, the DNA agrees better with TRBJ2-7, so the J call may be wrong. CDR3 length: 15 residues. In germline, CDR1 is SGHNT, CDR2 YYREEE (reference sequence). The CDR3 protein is CASSVFGQGPYEQYF. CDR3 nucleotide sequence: TGTGCCAGCAGCGTCTTCGGACAGGGGCCCTACGAGCAGTACTTC.

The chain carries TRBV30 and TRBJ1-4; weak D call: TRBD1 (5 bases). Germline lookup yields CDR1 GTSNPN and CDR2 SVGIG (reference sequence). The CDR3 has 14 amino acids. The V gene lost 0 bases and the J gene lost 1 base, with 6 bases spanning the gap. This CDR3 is CAWSVGGTNEKLFF. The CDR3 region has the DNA TGTGCCTGGAGTGTGGGGGGAACTAATGAAAAACTGTTTTTT.

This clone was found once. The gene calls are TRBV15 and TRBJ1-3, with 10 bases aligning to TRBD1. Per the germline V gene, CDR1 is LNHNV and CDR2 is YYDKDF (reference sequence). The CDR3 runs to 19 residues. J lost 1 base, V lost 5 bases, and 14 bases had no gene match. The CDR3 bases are TGTGCCACCAGCCCCCGCGGCCCCGGGACAGGGGCTTCTGGAAACACCATATATTTT. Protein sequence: CATSPRGPGTGASGNTIYF.

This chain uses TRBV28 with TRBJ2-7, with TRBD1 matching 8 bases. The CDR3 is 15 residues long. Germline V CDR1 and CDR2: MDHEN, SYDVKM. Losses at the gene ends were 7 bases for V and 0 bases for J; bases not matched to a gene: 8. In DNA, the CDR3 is TGTGCCAGCATTCCCGACAGGGGCGTCTCCTACGAGCAGTACTTC. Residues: CASIPDRGVSYEQYF.

The CDR3 region is CASRERGQTNEKLFF. For the CDR3, the DNA is TGTGCCAGCAGGGAAAGGGGACAGACTAATGAAAAACTGTTTTTT. This chain connects TRBV4-2 to TRBJ1-4, with 7 bases fitting TRBD1. The CDR3 is 15 residues long. The V segment lost 6 bases and the J segment 2 bases; nucleotides outside the gene matches: 6. Germline assignment: CDR1 LGHNA and CDR2 YNFKEQ.

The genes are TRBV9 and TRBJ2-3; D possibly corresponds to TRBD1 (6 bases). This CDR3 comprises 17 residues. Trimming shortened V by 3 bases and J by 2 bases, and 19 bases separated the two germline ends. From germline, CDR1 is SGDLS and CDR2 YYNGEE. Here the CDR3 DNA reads TGTGCCAGCAGCGGAGGACAGCCACCCGGTACCACAGATACGCAGTATTTT. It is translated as CASSGGQPPGTTDTQYF.